This entry features one T cell receptor (beta chain) sequence. Its antigen is undetermined. Germline lookup yields CDR1 MNHNS and CDR2 SASEGT. There are 14 residues in the CDR3. The V end was cut by 4 bases, the J end by 0 bases, with 9 bases between. The data derive from a study of Graves' ophthalmopathy and Graves' hyperthyroidism. Study-wide results and caveats: Most expanded thyroid clonotypes above 0.001 frequency also appeared in blood.

The source of the PBMCs was roughly 10 ml of fresh peripheral blood. The authors amplified TCR beta CDR3 regions, and they did so from RNA transcripts for repertoire sequencing. First-round RT-PCR with HTBI primers preceded a second-round multiplex PCR. TCRdb reprocessed the multiplex PCR reads via MiXCR and lists one record per CDR3 protein. The table records roughly 400,000 distinct CDR3 sequences, approximately 20% of them present only once. This clonotype was sampled from a woman between 18 and 29 years old with Graves' ophthalmopathy. The sample comprised peripheral blood. The V and J genes are TRBV6-1 and TRBJ1-1; tentatively, D is TRBD1 (5 bases). The chain's CDR3 is CASSGGTVNTEAFF. CDR3 bases: TGTGCCAGCAGTGGAGGGACGGTGAACACTGAAGCTTTCTTT.